The present TCR beta chain was sequenced within a study of shared clonotypes between healthy human individuals. Study details: CD4 naive and CD4 memory each took three plates per donor, while CD8 naive took two and CD8 memory one.

The sample holds one count of this clone. Trimming removed 5 bases from V and 7 bases from J, with 17 bases in between. Germline CDR1 reads PRHDT; CDR2 reads FYEKMQ (reference sequence). This CDR3 spans 14 amino acids. Naive CD8 cells lacked CD45RO, underwent positive selection for CCR7 and left out terminally differentiated effector memory CD45RA+ cells. This was a deep-level run. The DNA input per sorted-subset replicate PCR was roughly 0.2 ug, corresponding to some 33,000 T cell genomes. Measured with immunoSEQ multiplex PCR; TCRdb has only the in-frame clones, and not every one. Counted here are around 650,000 clones, approximately 96% occurring once; the ten biggest clones make up 0.11%.

This TCR was sampled from a woman in her twenties or thirties in good health. The sequenced sample consisted of naive CD8+ T cells sorted from blood. The rearrangement uses TRBV13 and TRBJ1-1; perhaps TRBD1 as D (5 bases). The CDR3 is CASSLRGGALEAFF. CDR3 DNA sequence: TGTGCCAGCAGCCTACGAGGAGGGGCACTTGAAGCTTTCTTT. Complete variable domain (other parts from reference TRBV13 and TRBJ1-1): AAGVIQSPRHLIKEKRETATLKCYPIPRHDTVYWYQQGPGQDPQFLISFYEKMQSDKGSIPDRFSAQQFSDYHSELNMSSLELGDSALYFCASSLRGGALEAFFGQGTRLTVV.